These 6 T cell receptor beta chains came from one sample sequenced in a study of human T cells and chemical hapten exposure. As to time point: patch test 1, 2 weeks after DPC sensitization. Regarding treatment: therapeutic diphenylcyclopropenone sensitization with weekly scalp DPC. Each CDR3 protein gets one entry after TCRdb re-called the RACE reads with MiXCR. The table records 50,000 or so distinct CDR3 sequences, about a tenth of them present only once. The source material was whole blood, sampled in connection with sensitization to the hapten diphenylcyclopropenone (DPC). The receptors originated from a woman in her fifties or sixties with alopecia areata. Some clones in this sample may be carry-over from other donors' samples.

The table lists this clonotype with many counts. The chain employs TRBV7-9 and TRBJ2-7; D is possibly TRBD2 (6 bases). Germline V gene data show CDR1 as SEHNR and CDR2 as FQNEAQ (reference sequence). Trimming removed 11 bases from V and 2 bases from J, with 13 bases in between. This CDR3 region has 12 residues. For the CDR3, the DNA is TGTGCCGCCACGGAGGGTCCCTACGAGCAGTACTTC. Protein: CAATEGPYEQYF. Combining the CDR3 with reference TRBV7-9 and TRBJ2-7 gives the whole variable domain DTGVSQNPRHKITKRGQNVTFRCDPISEHNRLYWYRQTLGQGPEFLTYFQNEAQLEKSRLLSDRFSAERPKGSFSTLEIQRTEQGDSAMYLCAATEGPYEQYFGPGTRLTVT.

This chain links TRBV3-1 with TRBJ2-4; D is unresolved. Trimming stripped 0 bases from V and 1 base from J, with 7 bases between. This CDR3 has 15 residues. Germline assignment: CDR1 LGHDT and CDR2 YNNKEL (reference sequence). Here the CDR3 DNA reads TGTGCCAGCAGCCAAGACGCCTTGGCCAAAAACATTCAGTACTTC. Encoded protein: CASSQDALAKNIQYF. Full variable domain (missing parts from reference TRBV3-1 and TRBJ2-4): DTAVSQTPKYLVTQMGNDKSIKCEQNLGHDTMYWYKQDSKKFLKIMFSYNNKELIINETVPNRFSPKSPDKAHLNLHINSLELGDSAVYFCASSQDALAKNIQYFGAGTRLSVL.

This clonotype has a count of ten or more. Here the CDR3 reads CASRSGGRTEAFF. The DNA of the CDR3 is TGTGCCAGCAGGTCAGGGGGAAGGACTGAAGCTTTCTTT. The rearrangement uses TRBV7-2 and TRBJ1-1; 7 nucleotides align to TRBD1. The length of the CDR3 is 13 residues. Germline CDR1 and CDR2: SGHTA and FQGNSA. V shed 6 bases and J 5 bases; nucleotides not matched to a gene: 6.

This clonotype was counted ten times or more. The rearrangement uses TRBV20-1 and TRBJ1-2; 9 bases fit TRBD1. The length of the CDR3 is 16 residues. After removal of 6 bases from V and 2 bases from J, the junction contained 13 bases not matched to a gene. From germline, CDR1 is DFQATT and CDR2 SNEGSKA (reference sequence). The CDR3 sequence is CSAQKRGTGKNYGYTF. The CDR3 bases are TGCAGTGCCCAAAAGCGGGGGACAGGGAAGAACTATGGCTACACCTTC.

The chain is built from TRBV4-1 and TRBJ2-1; D is undetermined. This CDR3 has 13 residues. Germline CDR1 reads MGHRA; CDR2 reads YSYEKL. The ends were cut back, 1 base at V and 8 bases at J, with 9 bases in the middle. CDR3: CASSQVSRDEQFF. DNA for the CDR3: TGCGCCAGCAGCCAAGTCTCTAGAGATGAGCAGTTCTTC.

This clonotype was picked up many times. This chain links TRBV7-8 with TRBJ2-7; D is perhaps TRBD1 or TRBD2 (5 bases each). There are 15 residues in the CDR3. The germline gives CDR1 SGHVS, CDR2 FQNEAQ. Trimming removed 4 bases at V and 2 bases at J, with 15 bases between. The CDR3 region is CASSSIQRTTYEQYF. For the CDR3, the DNA is TGTGCCAGCAGCTCGATACAGCGGACAACCTACGAGCAGTACTTC.